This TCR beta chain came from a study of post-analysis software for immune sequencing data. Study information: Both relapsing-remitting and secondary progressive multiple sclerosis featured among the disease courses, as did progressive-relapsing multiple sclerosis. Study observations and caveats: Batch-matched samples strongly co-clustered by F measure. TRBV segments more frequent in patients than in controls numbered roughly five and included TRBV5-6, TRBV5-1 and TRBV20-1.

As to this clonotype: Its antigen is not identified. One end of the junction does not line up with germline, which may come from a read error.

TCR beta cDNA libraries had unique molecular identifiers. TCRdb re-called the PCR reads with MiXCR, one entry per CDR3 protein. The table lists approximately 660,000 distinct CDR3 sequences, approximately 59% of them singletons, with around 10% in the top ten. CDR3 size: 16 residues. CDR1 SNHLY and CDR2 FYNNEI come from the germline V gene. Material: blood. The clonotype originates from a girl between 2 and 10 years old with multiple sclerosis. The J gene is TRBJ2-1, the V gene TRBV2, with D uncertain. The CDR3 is CASSARMAYSHNEQFF. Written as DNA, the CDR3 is TGTGCCAGCAGTGCGAGGATGGCATACTCCCACAATGAGCAGTTCTTC.